Following are 10 T cell receptor beta chains from one sample sequenced in a study of cytomegalovirus exposure and HLA in healthy donors. Both 60 Vbeta primers and 13 Jbeta primers went into the PCR. Method: immunoSEQ multiplex PCR; TCRdb's copy keeps in-frame clones and lacks some. The data hold about 210,000 clones, with 75% to 80% observed a single time. The sequencing sample was made of PBMCs. Receptors originate from a male donor in good health and CMV-seronegative.

This clone was observed once. V usage is TRBV7-2 and J usage is TRBJ2-7; TRBD2 matches 13 bases. Germline CDR1 and CDR2: SGHTA and FQGNSA. With 3 bases clipped from V and 6 bases from J, the junction kept 5 bases outside the gene matches. This CDR3 has 15 residues. CDR3 sequence (DNA): TGTGCCAGCAGCTTGCGGACTAGCGGGAGTCGCGAGCAGTACTTC. It codes for CASSLRTSGSREQYF. The complete variable domain, with remaining parts taken from reference TRBV7-2 and TRBJ2-7, reads GAGVSQSPSNKVTEKGKDVELRCDPISGHTALYWYRQSLGQGLEFLIYFQGNSAPDKSGLPSDRFSAERTGGSVSTLTIQRTQQEDSAVYLCASSLRTSGSREQYFGPGTRLTVT.

The sample holds a few counts of this clone. The V and J genes are TRBV2 and TRBJ1-6; the match to TRBD1 covers 9 bases. The germline V gene encodes CDR1 SNHLY and CDR2 FYNNEI. J gave up 6 bases and V 8 bases, and 5 bases lay outside the gene matches. The CDR3 totals 14 residues. The CDR3 protein is CASGEDRGNSPLHF. DNA for the CDR3: TGTGCCAGCGGCGAGGACAGGGGTAATTCACCCCTCCACTTT.

This chain joins TRBV19 and TRBJ2-5; D not resolved. Trimming took 3 bases from V and 3 from J, leaving 8 bases between them. The CDR3 contains 13 residues. Germline assignment: CDR1 LNHDA and CDR2 SQIVND (reference sequence). CDR3 bases: TGTGCCAGTAGTATCCACAAAGAAGAGACCCAGTACTTC. It yields the protein CASSIHKEETQYF.

V and J are TRBV19 and TRBJ2-3, with a possible D match to TRBD2 (6 bases). Trimming shortened V by 5 bases and J by 4 bases, and 13 bases separated the two germline ends. Looked up from germline, CDR1 is LNHDA and CDR2 is SQIVND (reference sequence). The CDR3 sequence is 14 residues long. The CDR3 DNA reads TGTGCCAGTAGTGGAGGGCGAGAGGCAGATACGCAGTATTTT. The encoded protein is CASSGGREADTQYF.

The rearrangement uses TRBV7-8 and TRBJ1-2; TRBD1 matches 10 bases. Per germline, CDR1 SGHVS and CDR2 FQNEAQ. V lost 8 bases and J lost 8; bases outside the gene matches: 5. The CDR3 has 12 amino acids. In DNA form, the CDR3 reads TGTGCCAGCGGGGGACAGGGGAGAGGCTACACCTTC. It yields the protein CASGGQGRGYTF.

The chain combines TRBV15 with TRBJ1-1; no firm D call. The CDR3 consists of 12 residues. From germline, CDR1 is LNHNV and CDR2 YYDKDF (reference sequence). With 1 base removed from V and 3 bases from J, the gap between germline ends came to 3 bases. As DNA, the CDR3 is TGTGCCACCAGCAGAGTAGACACTGAAGCTTTCTTT. Protein product: CATSRVDTEAFF.

The V gene is TRBV30, the J gene TRBJ2-5; D unclear. V was clipped by 5 bases and J by 5 bases, with 12 bases between them. CDR1 GTSNPN and CDR2 SVGIG come from the germline V gene (reference sequence). CDR3 length: 12 amino acids. The CDR3 loop reads CAWASGAETQYF. In nucleotides, the CDR3 is TGTGCCTGGGCCTCCGGAGCGGAGACCCAGTACTTC.

The CDR3 here is CASSRGGNQPQHF. For the CDR3, the DNA is TGTGCCAGCAGCCGGGGGGGCAATCAGCCCCAGCATTTT. This sequence joins TRBV7-9 and TRBJ1-5; a weak D match, TRBD1 (5 bases). The CDR3 extends over 13 amino acids. CDR1 SEHNR and CDR2 FQNEAQ come from the germline V gene (reference sequence). V was clipped by 5 bases and J by 2 bases, with 7 bases between them.

This chain links TRBV13 with TRBJ2-5, with D possibly being TRBD1 (6 bases). With the DNA end fitting TRBJ2-7 better, the J assignment may be wrong. CDR3 length: 14 residues. Germline CDR1 is PRHDT and CDR2 is FYEKMQ (reference sequence). The CDR3 reads CASSFRDTYYEQYF. In DNA form, the CDR3 reads TGTGCCAGCAGCTTTAGGGACACCTACTACGAGCAGTACTTC.

The chain couples TRBV2 to TRBJ1-6, with 8 bases identical to TRBD1. V was clipped by 11 bases and J by 7 bases; unmatched bases: 7. From germline, CDR1 is SNHLY and CDR2 FYNNEI. The CDR3 totals 13 residues. The CDR3, as DNA: TGTGCCGCCCGGGACAGGTGGAATTCACCCCTCCACTTT. This codes for CAARDRWNSPLHF. Full variable domain (outside the CDR3, taken from reference TRBV2 and TRBJ1-6): EPEVTQTPSHQVTQMGQEVILRCVPISNHLYFYWYRQILGQKVEFLVSFYNNEISEKSEIFDDQFSVERPDGSNFTLKIRSTKLEDSAMYFCAARDRWNSPLHFGNGTRLTVT.